Below, 11 T cell receptor beta chains from the same sample are listed, as sequenced in a study of blood T cells in healthy people across ages. PCR was performed a second time for about 7 to 12 cycles using a sample-barcoded 5' primer and a J-beta primer mix. TCRdb ran MiXCR on the 5' RACE reads and lists one entry per CDR3 protein. The sample records approximately 2,000,000 distinct CDR3 sequences, roughly two fifths being singletons. Material for sequencing was blood. The receptor source for this set is a human donor in good health.

The J gene is TRBJ2-1, the V gene TRBV7-8; a possible D gene is TRBD1 (5 bases). V was pared by 7 bases and J by 1 base, with 14 bases between. Germline-derived CDR1 and CDR2 are SGHVS and FQNEAQ. The CDR3 is 15 amino acids. The DNA for the CDR3 is TGTGCCAGCATGGAGTCAGGGCCATCCTACAATGAGCAGTTCTTC. Encoded protein: CASMESGPSYNEQFF.

This clonotype was found a few times. The chain couples TRBV9 to TRBJ2-7; 7 bases are shared with TRBD2. The V segment lost 3 bases and the J segment 0 bases; nucleotides outside the gene matches: 6. This CDR3 has 15 residues. Germline CDR1 and CDR2: SGDLS and YYNGEE. The chain's CDR3 is CASSAFGGSSYEQYF. Written as DNA, the CDR3 is TGTGCCAGCAGCGCCTTCGGGGGGTCCTCCTACGAGCAGTACTTC.

This clonotype was observed a few times. The CDR3 coding sequence is TGTGCCAGCAGCCAAAACCGGGACGCCAACGTCCTGACTTTC. It specifies CASSQNRDANVLTF. V usage is TRBV5-6 and J usage is TRBJ2-6; D may be TRBD1 or TRBD2 (5 bases each). The CDR3 has 14 amino acids. The germline V and J ends were trimmed by 4 bases and 7 bases, with 12 bases remaining between them. Germline V CDR1 and CDR2: SGHDT, YYEEEE.

The chain couples TRBV11-3 to TRBJ2-5, with 8 bases fitting TRBD2. J was trimmed by 5 bases and V by 8 bases; bases with no gene match: 10. CDR1 is SGHNT and CDR2 is YENEEA in the germline V gene. The CDR3 covers 14 residues. The CDR3 sequence is CASAGGKVRETQYF. The CDR3 DNA is TGTGCCAGCGCGGGGGGCAAAGTGAGGGAGACCCAGTACTTC.

This rearrangement joins TRBV5-1 to TRBJ2-4; 11 bases are shared with TRBD1. The end of the DNA fits TRBJ2-7 better, so the J call may be wrong. CDR1 is SGHRS and CDR2 is YFSETQ in the germline V gene. The CDR3 length is 15 residues. CDR3 sequence: CASSHGQGAVYEQYF. The CDR3 bases are TGCGCCAGCAGCCACGGACAGGGGGCAGTCTACGAGCAGTACTTC.

The V call is TRBV2, the J call TRBJ2-1; 7 bases fit TRBD1. The ends lost 6 bases at V and 3 bases at J; junction bases unmatched: 5. CDR1 is SNHLY and CDR2 is FYNNEI in the germline V gene. The CDR3 spans 14 residues. This chain's CDR3 is CASRPGQHYNEQFF. Written as DNA, the CDR3 is TGTGCCAGCAGGCCGGGACAGCACTACAATGAGCAGTTCTTC.

CDR3: CASSLDRDSWSGEKLFF. The CDR3 DNA reads TGTGCCAGCAGCTTAGACCGGGACAGTTGGTCCGGTGAAAAACTGTTTTTT. The chain has TRBV11-2 and TRBJ1-4; 7 bases map to TRBD1. CDR3 length: 17 residues. V lost 0 bases and J lost 7; bases outside the gene matches: 11. The V gene's germline CDR1 is SGHAT and CDR2 FQNNGV. The full variable domain, completed using reference TRBV11-2 and TRBJ1-4, is EAGVAQSPRYKIIEKRQSVAFWCNPISGHATLYWYQQILGQGPKLLIQFQNNGVVDDSQLPKDRFSAERLKGVDSTLKIQPAKLEDSAVYLCASSLDRDSWSGEKLFFGSGTQLSVL.

As for this clonotype: A read error may account for a junction end that differs from germline. V and J are TRBV12-3 or TRBV12-4 and TRBJ2-5, with D possibly being TRBD2 (7 bases). This CDR3 has 14 residues. CDR3 residues: CASSYTTGRETQDF. In nucleotides, the CDR3 is TGTGCCAGCAGCTATACCACAGGGCGGGAGACCCAGGACTTC.

The gene calls are TRBV4-3 and TRBJ2-3; 9 bases match TRBD2. The V segment lost 0 bases and the J segment 2 bases; nucleotides outside the gene matches: 15. Germline-derived CDR1 and CDR2 are LGHNA and YSLEER. The CDR3 has 20 amino acids. The CDR3 bases are TGCGCCAGCAGCCAAGAGGTGTCGATACCGGGACTAGCAACCACAGATACGCAGTATTTT. It translates to CASSQEVSIPGLATTDTQYF.

This clonotype has a handful of counts. V and J are TRBV10-3 and TRBJ1-2; D is unresolved. Trimming took 10 bases from V and 7 from J, leaving 13 bases between them. The CDR3 spans 11 residues. Germline V gene data show CDR1 as ENHRY and CDR2 as SYGVKD. The CDR3 reads CATQDAGGYTF. The CDR3 region has the DNA TGTGCCACCCAGGACGCGGGTGGCTACACCTTC.

This clonotype was recorded at least ten times. The J gene is TRBJ2-7, the V gene TRBV29-1, with 7 positions matching TRBD1. V lost 3 bases and J lost 10; bases outside the gene matches: 12. Per germline, CDR1 SQVTM and CDR2 ANQGSEA. This CDR3 contains 13 residues. The CDR3 region is CSVEDGTGAVQYF. CDR3 sequence (DNA): TGCAGCGTTGAGGATGGAACAGGGGCGGTCCAGTACTTC.